The 30 T cell receptor beta chains in this list originate from one sample, sequenced in a study of PD-1 blockade in classical Hodgkin lymphoma. The repertoire was sequenced with immunoSEQ multiplex PCR; TCRdb's copy has only in-frame clones and lacks some. The repertoire holds tens of thousands of clones, with approximately 86% as singletons. Time point specified: cycle 4 day 1 (C4D1), after 5 to 7 weeks of nivolumab. After autologous stem cell transplantation all patients relapsed, and prior brentuximab vedotin exposure differed between cohorts. The sequencing here drew on peripheral blood mononuclear cells (PBMCs), taken before the fourth cycle of nivolumab. These receptors were obtained from a human donor with classical Hodgkin lymphoma.

The V gene is TRBV7-3, the J gene TRBJ1-1; no reliable D call. Trimming stripped 3 bases from V and 3 bases from J, with 8 bases between. From germline, CDR1 is SGHTA and CDR2 FQGTGA. The CDR3 runs to 13 residues. This chain's CDR3 is CASSFVKDTEAFF. CDR3 DNA: TGTGCCAGCAGCTTCGTAAAGGACACTGAAGCTTTCTTT.

The chain has TRBV19 and TRBJ1-1; D possibly corresponds to TRBD1 (5 bases). Germline V gene lookup returns CDR1 LNHDA and CDR2 SQIVND (reference sequence). The V and J ends lost 2 bases and 0 bases respectively, with 7 bases between them. This CDR3 spans 14 amino acids. The DNA of the CDR3 is TGTGCCAGTAGTATACAGGGACTGAACACTGAAGCTTTCTTT. Translated, it gives CASSIQGLNTEAFF.

The V call is TRBV7-6, the J call TRBJ2-1, with D uncertain. Germline assignment: CDR1 SGHVS and CDR2 FNYEAQ. Trimming removed 1 base at V and 8 bases at J, with 6 bases between. CDR3 size: 12 residues. The CDR3 region is CASSLGGHEQFF. CDR3 in DNA: TGTGCCAGCAGCTTAGGTGGGCATGAGCAGTTCTTC.

V gene TRBV5-4 combines with J gene TRBJ2-1; 8 bases are shared with TRBD1. V lost 3 bases to trimming and J lost 3 bases; unmatched junction nucleotides: 5. CDR3 length: 15 amino acids. In germline, CDR1 is SGHNT, CDR2 YYREEE (reference sequence). The CDR3, as DNA: TGTGCCAGCAGCTCTCCTGGACAGGGCTACAATGAGCAGTTCTTC. Encoded protein: CASSSPGQGYNEQFF.

The chain is built from TRBV6-6 and TRBJ2-7, with D perhaps matching TRBD1 (6 bases). The CDR3 covers 15 residues. Trimming removed 1 base from V and 0 bases from J, with 10 bases in between. Germline V gene sequence: CDR1 MNHNY, CDR2 SVGAGI (reference sequence). Written as DNA, the CDR3 is TGTGCCAGCAGTTACTGGACAGAGAGCTCCTACGAGCAGTACTTC. Translated: CASSYWTESSYEQYF.

This clone came up once. The chain uses TRBV27 and TRBJ1-1, with TRBD1 matching over 7 bases. The V segment lost 0 bases and the J segment 1 base; nucleotides outside the gene matches: 11. This CDR3 has 18 amino acids. Germline V gene data show CDR1 as MNHEY and CDR2 as SMNVEV (reference sequence). The CDR3 reads CASSLSPGGGGWNTEAFF. The DNA of the CDR3 is TGTGCCAGCAGTTTATCGCCAGGGGGAGGGGGCTGGAACACTGAAGCTTTCTTT.

This clone was found once. This chain uses TRBV9 with TRBJ1-4; D gene ambiguous. The germline V and J ends were trimmed by 2 bases and 7 bases, with 15 bases remaining between them. Germline values: CDR1 SGDLS, CDR2 YYNGEE. The CDR3 loop spans 15 amino acids. CDR3 loop: CASSVAGGIGEKLFF. In DNA form, the CDR3 reads TGTGCCAGCAGCGTTGCAGGAGGTATAGGTGAAAAACTGTTTTTT.

This chain links TRBV7-2 with TRBJ1-3, with D unclear. V was clipped by 5 bases and J by 7 bases, with 12 bases between them. The CDR3 loop spans 13 amino acids. CDR1 and CDR2 (germline): SGHTA, FQGNSA. The CDR3 bases are TGTGCCAGCAGCACAAAAAGGCCCAACACCATATATTTT. Its translation: CASSTKRPNTIYF.

Worth noting for this clone: One end of the junction fails to match germline, which may point to a read error. The rearrangement links TRBV7-9 to TRBJ2-4; 8 positions agree with TRBD2. The V gene's germline CDR1 is SEHNR and CDR2 FQNEAQ (reference sequence). CDR3 length: 14 residues. CDR3 protein: CASSLAGPKNIQYF. The CDR3 nucleotides are TGTGCCAGCAGTTTAGCGGGGCCCAAAAACATTCAGTACTTC.

V is TRBV6-1 and J is TRBJ2-1; no clear D gene. V was clipped by 1 base and J by 8 bases, with 9 bases between them. The CDR3 length is 13 residues. The germline V gene has CDR1 MNHNS and CDR2 SASEGT. The CDR3 spells CASSEGPWDEQFF. As DNA, the CDR3 is TGTGCCAGCAGTGAAGGCCCATGGGATGAGCAGTTCTTC.

The genes are TRBV2 and TRBJ1-5; 7 bases map to TRBD1. In germline, CDR1 is SNHLY, CDR2 FYNNEI. Germline trimming cut 8 bases from V and 0 bases from J; bases unmatched to any gene: 7. This CDR3 contains 15 residues. The DNA for the CDR3 is TGTGCCAGCCAGGGGGACCCTTATAGCAATCAGCCCCAGCATTTT. Its protein is CASQGDPYSNQPQHF.

This chain uses TRBV9 with TRBJ2-3; D unresolved. V was cut by 5 bases and J by 2 bases, with 6 bases left in between. Per germline, CDR1 SGDLS and CDR2 YYNGEE. This CDR3 comprises 12 residues. For the CDR3, the DNA is TGTGCCAGCAGTGAACCCACAGATACGCAGTATTTT. Protein: CASSEPTDTQYF.

The J gene is TRBJ1-2, the V gene TRBV19; D is unclear. The CDR3 is 15 amino acids. Germline CDR1 and CDR2: LNHDA and SQIVND (reference sequence). V was shortened by 5 bases and J by 4 bases, with 17 bases between the two germline ends. The CDR3 bases are TGTGCCAGTAGTTTACCCCGGGAGCCCTCCTATGGCTACACCTTC. Protein sequence: CASSLPREPSYGYTF.

The chain uses TRBV7-6 and TRBJ2-3, with a weak D call TRBD2 (6 bases). Germline lookup yields CDR1 SGHVS and CDR2 FNYEAQ. V lost 1 base and J lost 0, with 14 bases in between. There are 17 residues in the CDR3. The CDR3 DNA reads as TGTGCCAGCAGCTTAGAGGGTAGCGGTACTAGCACAGATACGCAGTATTTT. Translating it yields CASSLEGSGTSTDTQYF.

V gene TRBV28 combines with J gene TRBJ1-4; possibly TRBD1 for D (5 bases). Germline values: CDR1 MDHEN, CDR2 SYDVKM. V was cut by 3 bases and J by 7 bases, with 9 bases left in between. The CDR3 spans 13 residues. CDR3 protein: CASSFRVFEKLFF. The CDR3 bases are TGTGCCAGCAGTTTCAGGGTCTTTGAAAAACTGTTTTTT.

This chain joins TRBV29-1 and TRBJ2-2; D is possibly TRBD1 or TRBD2 (6 bases each). Deletions cut 6 bases from V and 3 bases from J, with 17 bases between. Per germline, CDR1 SQVTM and CDR2 ANQGSEA. The CDR3 sequence is 15 residues long. CDR3 amino acids: CSVTGGGLDTGELFF. DNA of the CDR3: TGCAGCGTCACCGGTGGGGGGCTGGACACCGGGGAGCTGTTTTTT.

The chain joins TRBV6-6 to TRBJ1-1; the match to TRBD1 covers 9 bases. Germline CDR1 and CDR2: MNHNY and SVGAGI (reference sequence). V lost 4 bases to trimming and J lost 0 bases; unmatched junction nucleotides: 3. The CDR3 loop spans 15 amino acids. In nucleotides, the CDR3 is TGTGCCAGCAGTTTGGGACAGGGTATGAACACTGAAGCTTTCTTT. Translated, it gives CASSLGQGMNTEAFF.

The chain employs TRBV7-2 and TRBJ2-2; the match to TRBD1 covers 7 bases. The trim removed 5 bases at V and 3 bases at J, leaving 6 bases unmatched. Per germline, CDR1 SGHTA and CDR2 FQGNSA. This CDR3 spans 15 amino acids. The CDR3 region is CASSPWDSYTGELFF. The CDR3, as DNA: TGTGCCAGCAGCCCCTGGGACAGCTACACCGGGGAGCTGTTTTTT.

The V call is TRBV4-1, the J call TRBJ1-1, with TRBD1 as a possible D gene (5 bases). V shed 0 bases and J shed 1 base, with 9 bases lying between them. CDR3 length equals 15 residues. Germline CDR1 reads MGHRA; CDR2 reads YSYEKL. The CDR3 loop is CASSQDGARNTEAFF. The CDR3 nucleotides are TGCGCCAGCAGCCAAGATGGGGCAAGGAACACTGAAGCTTTCTTT.

The genes are TRBV19 and TRBJ2-5; 9 nucleotides agree with TRBD2. The V segment lost 1 base and the J segment 5 bases; nucleotides outside the gene matches: 14. Germline values: CDR1 LNHDA, CDR2 SQIVND (reference sequence). This CDR3 is 18 amino acids long. The CDR3 protein is CASSIGIVSGRFEETQYF. The CDR3 DNA follows: TGTGCCAGTAGTATAGGCATCGTAAGCGGGAGGTTTGAGGAGACCCAGTACTTC.

This chain links TRBV7-2 with TRBJ1-4, with TRBD1 as a possible D gene (6 bases). The germline V gene has CDR1 SGHTA and CDR2 FQGNSA. The CDR3 spans 16 residues. V shed 6 bases and J shed 3 bases, with 17 bases lying between them. CDR3 in amino acids: CASSSQGRLSNEKLFF. The CDR3 region has the DNA TGTGCCAGCAGTTCGCAGGGGCGCCTATCTAATGAAAAACTGTTTTTT.

V gene TRBV20-1 combines with J gene TRBJ1-6; no reliable D call. The germline CDR1 and CDR2 sequences are DFQATT and SNEGSKA (reference sequence). The CDR3 is 11 amino acids. V lost 0 bases and J 7 bases, leaving 1 base between the germline ends. The chain's CDR3 is CSARENSPLHF. CDR3 nucleotides: TGCAGTGCTAGAGAGAATTCACCCCTCCACTTT.

This chain's CDR3 is CASSEAGLAASPEQFF. Written as DNA, the CDR3 is TGTGCCAGCAGTGAAGCGGGGCTAGCAGCTTCCCCCGAGCAGTTCTTC. V and J are TRBV2 and TRBJ2-1; D tentatively fits TRBD1 or TRBD2 (5 bases each). Per germline, CDR1 SNHLY and CDR2 FYNNEI. The CDR3 is 16 residues long. V lost 0 bases to trimming and J lost 10 bases, with 19 bases between them.

V is TRBV7-2 and J is TRBJ2-2; 11 nucleotides match TRBD2. The CDR3 length is 17 residues. The trim removed 2 bases at V and 4 bases at J, leaving 6 bases unmatched. In germline, CDR1 is SGHTA, CDR2 FQGNSA. The DNA for the CDR3 is TGTGCCAGCAGCTTATTAGCGGGGGGGCCGGGCACCGGGGAGCTGTTTTTT. Translated: CASSLLAGGPGTGELFF. The whole variable domain, remainder taken from reference TRBV7-2 and TRBJ2-2, is GAGVSQSPSNKVTEKGKDVELRCDPISGHTALYWYRQSLGQGLEFLIYFQGNSAPDKSGLPSDRFSAERTGGSVSTLTIQRTQQEDSAVYLCASSLLAGGPGTGELFFGEGSRLTVL.

This chain joins TRBV28 and TRBJ1-5; 7 bases agree with TRBD1. The V and J ends lost 3 bases and 2 bases, in that order; junction bases with no gene match: 4. CDR1 and CDR2 from the germline V gene are MDHEN and SYDVKM. The CDR3 contains 15 residues. DNA for the CDR3: TGTGCCAGCAGTTTCGAGGGGGCTGGCAATCAGCCCCAGCATTTT. It yields the protein CASSFEGAGNQPQHF.

V gene TRBV7-9 combines with J gene TRBJ2-2; 7 bases align to TRBD2. This CDR3 region has 16 residues. The V segment lost 3 bases and the J segment 6 bases; nucleotides outside the gene matches: 10. Germline CDR1 is SEHNR and CDR2 is FQNEAQ (reference sequence). This CDR3 is CASSFGGLRDPGELFF. In DNA form, the CDR3 reads TGTGCCAGCAGCTTTGGGGGACTAAGGGATCCCGGGGAGCTGTTTTTT. The full variable domain, completed using reference TRBV7-9 and TRBJ2-2, is DTGVSQNPRHKITKRGQNVTFRCDPISEHNRLYWYRQTLGQGPEFLTYFQNEAQLEKSRLLSDRFSAERPKGSFSTLEIQRTEQGDSAMYLCASSFGGLRDPGELFFGEGSRLTVL.

Remarks on this clone: This same CDR3 is encoded by further DNA sequences in the sample. The chain employs TRBV11-2 and TRBJ1-1, with D uncertain. The CDR3 is 14 residues long. V was clipped by 3 bases and J by 0 bases, with 8 bases between them. CDR1 is SGHAT, CDR2 FQNNGV, per germline. This CDR3 is CASSLALLNTEAFF. The CDR3 DNA reads as TGTGCCAGCAGCTTGGCCCTTCTGAACACTGAAGCTTTCTTT.

This rearrangement joins TRBV9 to TRBJ2-2; weak D call: TRBD2 (5 bases). The germline V and J ends were trimmed by 6 bases and 1 base, with 16 bases remaining between them. The CDR3 spans 16 residues. The germline gives CDR1 SGDLS, CDR2 YYNGEE. CDR3 region: CASTEGAGLNTGELFF. The CDR3 DNA reads TGTGCCAGCACAGAGGGTGCAGGATTGAACACCGGGGAGCTGTTTTTT.

The V and J genes are TRBV21-1 and TRBJ2-3. TRBV21-1 is listed as a pseudogene. This CDR3 has 15 amino acids. The CDR3 loop reads CASPRILSSPDTQYF. DNA of the CDR3: TGTGCCAGCCCCCGGATCCTTTCATCCCCCGATACGCAGTATTTT.

The genes are TRBV7-8 and TRBJ1-2, with 7 bases fitting TRBD1. Germline CDR1 and CDR2: SGHVS and FQNEAQ. The CDR3 is made up of 13 amino acids. V trimming: 5 bases; J trimming: 3 bases; junction bases outside the gene matches: 3. CDR3 loop: CASSPDRDYGYTF. The CDR3 DNA follows: TGTGCCAGCAGCCCCGACAGGGACTATGGCTACACCTTC.